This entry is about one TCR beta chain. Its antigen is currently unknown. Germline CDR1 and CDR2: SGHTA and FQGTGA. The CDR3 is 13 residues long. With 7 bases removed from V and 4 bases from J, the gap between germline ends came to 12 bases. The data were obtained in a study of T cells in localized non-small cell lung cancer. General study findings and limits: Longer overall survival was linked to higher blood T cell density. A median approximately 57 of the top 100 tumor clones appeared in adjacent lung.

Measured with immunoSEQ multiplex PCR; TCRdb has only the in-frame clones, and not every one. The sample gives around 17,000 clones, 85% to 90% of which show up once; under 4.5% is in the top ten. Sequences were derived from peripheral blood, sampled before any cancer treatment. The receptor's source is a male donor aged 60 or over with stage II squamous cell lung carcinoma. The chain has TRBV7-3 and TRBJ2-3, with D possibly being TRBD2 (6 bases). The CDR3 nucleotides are TGTGCCAGCACCTCTCCGGGGGCAGATACGCAGTATTTT. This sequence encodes CASTSPGADTQYF.